A single sample gave rise to the 11 T cell receptor beta chains below, sequenced in a study of a mutant IDH1 vaccine in newly diagnosed glioma. The antigens for these receptors are not known. Clones were sequenced by immunoSEQ multiplex PCR, and TCRdb holds only the in-frame ones, with some missing. The top ten clones hold approximately 6.7% of a sample with roughly 51,000 clones, approximately 80% of them seen once. Sample time point: week 35, safety follow-up. Each vaccine dose was 300 ug of mutant IDH1 20-mer peptide, with topical imiquimod. The sample was PBMCs, taken from a glioma patient whose treatment included an IDH1 peptide vaccine. Receptors were obtained from a man in his forties or fifties with glioma.

V is TRBV6-1 and J is TRBJ2-6; no clear D gene. This CDR3 is built from 14 residues. With 5 bases removed from V and 0 bases from J, the gap between germline ends came to 5 bases. Germline loops: CDR1 MNHNS, CDR2 SASEGT. The CDR3 DNA is TGTGCCAGCAGTCCACTCTCTGGGGCCAACGTCCTGACTTTC. Its protein product is CASSPLSGANVLTF.

This chain connects TRBV4-1 to TRBJ1-4; D might be TRBD1 (5 bases). This CDR3 contains 15 residues. Trimming took 1 base from V and 8 from J, leaving 14 bases between them. CDR1 is MGHRA, CDR2 YSYEKL, per germline. The CDR3, as DNA: TGCGCCAGCAGCCAAGCTACCCGACAGACGGAAAAACTGTTTTTT. This translates into CASSQATRQTEKLFF.

The rearrangement uses TRBV19 and TRBJ2-2; D is perhaps TRBD1 (5 bases). The CDR3 is 15 residues long. Per germline, CDR1 LNHDA and CDR2 SQIVND (reference sequence). Trimming removed 1 base from V and 9 bases from J, with 15 bases in between. CDR3 nucleotide sequence: TGTGCCAGTAGTATAGGTCGACAGTCTTTCCGGGAGCTGTTTTTT. This translates into CASSIGRQSFRELFF.

The chain couples TRBV5-1 to TRBJ2-2, with D maybe TRBD2 (6 bases). Deletions cut 4 bases from V and 5 bases from J, with 24 bases between. Germline V gene data show CDR1 as SGHRS and CDR2 as YFSETQ. The CDR3 is made up of 18 amino acids. For the CDR3, the DNA is TGCGCCAGCAGCCGGGGGACGGACCCCGAAGTTTGGACCGGGGAGCTGTTTTTT. This codes for CASSRGTDPEVWTGELFF.

The chain couples TRBV10-3 to TRBJ2-3; 8 bases agree with TRBD2. Trimming cost V 5 bases and J 14 bases; bases outside gene matches: 9. The CDR3 covers 12 residues. Germline loops: CDR1 ENHRY, CDR2 SYGVKD. This CDR3 is CAISSGGVLGYF. In DNA form, the CDR3 reads TGTGCCATCAGTAGCGGGGGAGTTCTGGGGTATTTT.

This clone came up a few times. CDR3 coding DNA: TGTGCCAGCGACAGGGGAGGTTCACCCCTCCACTTT. Residues: CASDRGGSPLHF. The rearrangement joins TRBV2 to TRBJ1-6; 8 bases map to TRBD1. The V segment lost 8 bases and the J segment 9 bases; nucleotides outside the gene matches: 3. The germline gives CDR1 SNHLY, CDR2 FYNNEI. CDR3 length: 12 residues.

The chain recombines TRBV4-1 with TRBJ1-5, with 10 bases lining up with TRBD1. Germline CDR1 is MGHRA and CDR2 is YSYEKL. The ends lost 4 bases at V and 6 bases at J; junction bases unmatched: 3. The CDR3 sequence is 14 residues long. As DNA, the CDR3 is TGCGCCAGCAGCCGGGACAGGGGAAGTCAGCCCCAGCATTTT. As protein: CASSRDRGSQPQHF.

The chain joins TRBV2 to TRBJ1-2, with 7 bases identical to TRBD1. Germline values: CDR1 SNHLY, CDR2 FYNNEI. Germline trimming cut 6 bases from V and 7 bases from J; bases unmatched to any gene: 14. The CDR3 runs 15 residues. In nucleotides, the CDR3 is TGTGCCAGCAGGGGCGGGGGACAGCGTTTAGGTGGCTACACCTTC. Residues: CASRGGGQRLGGYTF.

This rearrangement joins TRBV15 to TRBJ1-3; D might be TRBD1 (5 bases). V was clipped by 0 bases and J by 4 bases, with 7 bases between them. The CDR3 consists of 14 residues. Germline V lookup: CDR1 LNHNV, CDR2 YYDKDF (reference sequence). This CDR3 reads CATSRDRAGNTIYF. CDR3 in DNA: TGTGCCACCAGCAGAGACAGGGCGGGAAACACCATATATTTT.

Of note for this clone: The same CDR3 also results from other DNA sequences found in this sample. The chain has TRBV5-1 and TRBJ2-5; the D is unclear. The CDR3 covers 14 residues. Germline assignment: CDR1 SGHRS and CDR2 YFSETQ. Deletions cut 3 bases from V and 2 bases from J, with 11 bases between. CDR3 residues: CASSSGTIQETQYF. In nucleotides, the CDR3 is TGCGCCAGCAGCTCGGGCACCATACAAGAGACCCAGTACTTC.

V is TRBV9 and J is TRBJ2-2, with D unresolved. This CDR3 has 14 residues. Per germline, CDR1 SGDLS and CDR2 YYNGEE. The ends were cut back, 4 bases at V and 5 bases at J, with 12 bases in the middle. This CDR3 is CASSPIEGTGELFF. CDR3 DNA sequence: TGTGCCAGCAGCCCCATAGAAGGGACCGGGGAGCTGTTTTTT.